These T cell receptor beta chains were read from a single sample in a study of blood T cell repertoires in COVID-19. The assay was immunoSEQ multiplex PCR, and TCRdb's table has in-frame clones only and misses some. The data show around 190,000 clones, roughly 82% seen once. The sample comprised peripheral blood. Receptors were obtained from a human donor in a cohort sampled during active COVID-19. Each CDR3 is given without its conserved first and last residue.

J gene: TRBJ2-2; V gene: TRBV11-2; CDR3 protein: ASSPFRDNTGELF
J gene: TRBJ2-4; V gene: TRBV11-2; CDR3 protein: ASSLAMNIQY
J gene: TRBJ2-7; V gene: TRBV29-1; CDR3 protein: SVGESSYEQY
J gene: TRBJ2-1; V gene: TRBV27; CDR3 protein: ASSSGGLLHNEQF
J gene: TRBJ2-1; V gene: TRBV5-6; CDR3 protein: ASSHERERSYNEQF
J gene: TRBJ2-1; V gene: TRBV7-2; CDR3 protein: ASRAVPHNEQF
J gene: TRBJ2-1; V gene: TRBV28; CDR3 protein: ASRSPSGSYNEQF
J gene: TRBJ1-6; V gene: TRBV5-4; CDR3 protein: ASSLGRSNYNSPLH
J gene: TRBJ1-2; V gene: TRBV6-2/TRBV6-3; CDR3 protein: ASSYGTGAPVDGYT
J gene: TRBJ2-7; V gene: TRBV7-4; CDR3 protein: ASRVTGYEQY
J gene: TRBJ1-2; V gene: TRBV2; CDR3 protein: ASSERSTVYEGYT
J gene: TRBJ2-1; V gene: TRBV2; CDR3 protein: ASRWTSGNNEQF
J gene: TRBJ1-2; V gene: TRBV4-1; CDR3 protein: ASSQDDFVTFGYT
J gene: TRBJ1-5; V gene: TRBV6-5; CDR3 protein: ASSQTSFQPQH
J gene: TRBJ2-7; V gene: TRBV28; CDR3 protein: ASSLSGSRSYEQY
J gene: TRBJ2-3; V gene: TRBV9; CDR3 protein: ASSPKNPDSDTQY
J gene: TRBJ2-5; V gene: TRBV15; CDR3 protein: ATSAPGRGVGETQY
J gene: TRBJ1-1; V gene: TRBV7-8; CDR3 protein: ASSPRDRVWVAVTEAF
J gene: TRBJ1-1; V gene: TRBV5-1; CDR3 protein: ASSQDPRGNTEAF
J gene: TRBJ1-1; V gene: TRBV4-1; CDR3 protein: ASSQGQGAWGTEAF
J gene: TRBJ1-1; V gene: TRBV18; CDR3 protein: ASSPQGTEAF
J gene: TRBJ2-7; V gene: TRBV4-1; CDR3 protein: ASSRTPAGLGNSY
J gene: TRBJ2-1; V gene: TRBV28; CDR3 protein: ASSFGGRNEQF
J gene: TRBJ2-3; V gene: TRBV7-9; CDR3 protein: ASSLGAGADTQY
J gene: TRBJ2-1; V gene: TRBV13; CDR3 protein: ASSPSRGNEQF
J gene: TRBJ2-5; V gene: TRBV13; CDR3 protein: ASSRLDRGPQETQY
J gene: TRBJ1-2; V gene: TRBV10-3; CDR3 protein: AISKSGGSEGYT
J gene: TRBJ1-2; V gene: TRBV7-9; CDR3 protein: ASSNNRGGYT
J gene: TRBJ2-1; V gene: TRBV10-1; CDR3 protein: ASSEGEAYNEQF
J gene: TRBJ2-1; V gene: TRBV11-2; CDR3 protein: ASSFVGLAGRNEQF
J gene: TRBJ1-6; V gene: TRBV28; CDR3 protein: ASSLPPGSPLH
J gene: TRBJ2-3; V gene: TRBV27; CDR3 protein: ASSRRLLITGPDTQY
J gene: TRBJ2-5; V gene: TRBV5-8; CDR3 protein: ASTSDRGGQETQY
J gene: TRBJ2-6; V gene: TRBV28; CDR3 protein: ASSRAGTGVAGANVLT
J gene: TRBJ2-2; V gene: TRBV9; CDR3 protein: ASSSPTSAGLAGDTGELF
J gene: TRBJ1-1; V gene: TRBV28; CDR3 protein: ASSSAWTVNTEAF
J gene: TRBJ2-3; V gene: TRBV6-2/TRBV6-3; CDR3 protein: ASRPTGLAVPPGQY
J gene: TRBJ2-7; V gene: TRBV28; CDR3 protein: ASSKGAPYEQY
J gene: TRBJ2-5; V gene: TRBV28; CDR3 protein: ASTTGVGGETQY
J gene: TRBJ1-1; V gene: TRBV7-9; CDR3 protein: ASSLWGSGARGTEAF
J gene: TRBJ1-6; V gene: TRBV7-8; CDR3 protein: ASSLANGGGNSPLH
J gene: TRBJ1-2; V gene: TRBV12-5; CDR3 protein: ASGLPQGGYT
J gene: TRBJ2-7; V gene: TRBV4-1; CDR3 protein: ASSQGLADSYEQY
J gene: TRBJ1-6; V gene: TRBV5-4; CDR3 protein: ASRFEGSSYNSPLH
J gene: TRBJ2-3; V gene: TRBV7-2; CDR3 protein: ASSSELRTDTQY